Presented here are 6 T cell receptor beta chains from one specimen sequenced in a study of blood T cell repertoires in COVID-19. Data came from immunoSEQ multiplex PCR; TCRdb stores just in-frame clones and leaves some out. The table records 62,000 or so clones, more than 65% of them present only once. The specimen was peripheral blood. All receptors come from a human donor in a cohort sampled during active COVID-19.

The chain combines TRBV7-9 with TRBJ2-5; D is perhaps TRBD2 (5 bases). V lost 1 base and J 3 bases, leaving 9 bases between the germline ends. From germline, CDR1 is SEHNR and CDR2 FQNEAQ (reference sequence). The CDR3 extends over 14 amino acids. CDR3 loop: CASSLGTGEETQYF. The CDR3 DNA sequence: TGTGCCAGCAGCTTAGGGACTGGGGAAGAGACCCAGTACTTC.

This clone turned up a few times. The genes are TRBV5-8 and TRBJ2-1; 10 bases map to TRBD2. V was pared by 0 bases and J by 7 bases, with 7 bases of the junction left unmatched. Germline V gives CDR1 SGHTS, CDR2 YDEGEE. The CDR3 covers 16 residues. CDR3 nucleotides: TGTGCCAGCAGCTTGGCCGGGACTAGCGTAAATAATGAGCAGTTCTTC. Protein: CASSLAGTSVNNEQFF. The full variable domain, completed using reference TRBV5-8 and TRBJ2-1, is EAGVTQSPTHLIKTRGQQATLRCSPISGHTSVYWYQQALGLGLQFLLWYDEGEERNRGNFPPRFSGRQFPNYSSELNVNALELEDSALYLCASSLAGTSVNNEQFFGPGTRLTVL.

This clone occurred once. This chain uses TRBV5-1 with TRBJ2-5; 10 positions match TRBD1. This CDR3 has 15 amino acids. Germline CDR1 and CDR2: SGHRS and YFSETQ. J lost 5 bases, V lost 4 bases, and 8 bases had no gene match. The CDR3 here is CASSGWDRGPETQYF. The CDR3 DNA reads TGCGCCAGCAGCGGTTGGGACAGGGGACCGGAGACCCAGTACTTC.

V gene TRBV4-2 combines with J gene TRBJ2-7, with D possibly TRBD1 on 6 matching bases. V lost 4 bases, J lost 3 bases, and 10 bases lay in between. Germline CDR1 is LGHNA and CDR2 is YNFKEQ. The CDR3 is made up of 13 amino acids. CDR3 loop: CASSREQGYEQYF. Written as DNA, the CDR3 is TGTGCCAGCAGCCGAGAACAGGGCTACGAGCAGTACTTC.

The CDR3 protein is CASSLVAGAWNSPLHF. The CDR3, as DNA: TGTGCCAGCAGCTTAGTTGCAGGGGCCTGGAATTCACCCCTCCACTTT. The chain combines TRBV7-2 with TRBJ1-6, with a possible D match to TRBD1 (6 bases). This CDR3 is 16 amino acids long. CDR1 is SGHTA and CDR2 is FQGNSA in the germline V gene. With 1 base removed from V and 7 bases from J, the gap between germline ends came to 14 bases.

The rearrangement joins TRBV30 to TRBJ2-1; D gene uncertain. The CDR3 is 14 residues long. V was shortened by 0 bases and J by 0 bases, with 6 bases between the two germline ends. CDR1 and CDR2 from the germline V gene are GTSNPN and SVGIG (reference sequence). The CDR3 region has the DNA TGTGCCTGGAGTGTTTTCGGCTCCTACAATGAGCAGTTCTTC. Translated: CAWSVFGSYNEQFF.